Below, 32 T cell receptor beta chains from the same sample are listed, as sequenced in a study of shared clonotypes between healthy human individuals. This table comes from immunoSEQ multiplex PCR, and its TCRdb copy is limited to in-frame clones, with some not included. The sample shows 2 million to 3 million clones, more than 90% of them seen only once. The source material was naive CD4+ T cells sorted from blood. Described subset: CD45RA+ positively selected. The origin of the receptors is a man aged 18 to 30 in good health.

The V call is TRBV10-3, the J call TRBJ2-5; possible D gene TRBD2, 5 bases. Germline V gene data show CDR1 as ENHRY and CDR2 as SYGVKD. V lost 4 bases to trimming and J lost 2 bases, with 14 bases between them. The CDR3 consists of 15 residues. The chain's CDR3 is CAISASLVGQETQYF. CDR3 nucleotide sequence: TGTGCCATCAGTGCATCACTAGTGGGGCAAGAGACCCAGTACTTC.

This clone was recorded a few times. Distinct nucleotide sequences in the sample also encode this CDR3. The DNA for the CDR3 is TGTGCCAGCAGCTGGGGAGGCAATCAGCCCCAGCATTTT. Translation gives CASSWGGNQPQHF. The chain uses TRBV7-9 and TRBJ1-5, with no clear D. V was trimmed by 4 bases and J by 2 bases, leaving 6 bases between them. Germline values: CDR1 SEHNR, CDR2 FQNEAQ (reference sequence). The CDR3 loop spans 13 amino acids.

The chain joins TRBV2 to TRBJ2-7, with D possibly matching TRBD1 (5 bases). V was shortened by 2 bases and J by 6 bases, with 8 bases between the two germline ends. Germline V gene sequence: CDR1 SNHLY, CDR2 FYNNEI. The CDR3 has 12 residues. The CDR3 DNA sequence: TGTGCCAGCAGTGAAAGTGGGGCCGAGCAGTACTTC. The encoded protein is CASSESGAEQYF. The complete variable domain, with remaining parts taken from reference TRBV2 and TRBJ2-7, reads EPEVTQTPSHQVTQMGQEVILRCVPISNHLYFYWYRQILGQKVEFLVSFYNNEISEKSEIFDDQFSVERPDGSNFTLKIRSTKLEDSAMYFCASSESGAEQYFGPGTRLTVT.

This chain joins TRBV27 and TRBJ2-6; the D is unclear. The CDR3 runs 15 residues. V shed 8 bases and J shed 0 bases, with 11 bases lying between them. Germline CDR1 reads MNHEY; CDR2 reads SMNVEV (reference sequence). The CDR3 nucleotides read TGTGCCAGCTCGTTCGGCTCCTCTGGGGCCAACGTCCTGACTTTC. It translates to CASSFGSSGANVLTF.

This clone was counted once. The chain combines TRBV5-1 with TRBJ2-3, with D possibly being TRBD1 (6 bases). Germline V CDR1 and CDR2: SGHRS, YFSETQ. The CDR3 sequence is 15 residues long. Trimming removed 1 base from V and 2 bases from J, with 11 bases in between. CDR3 region: CASSLQTGPTDTQYF. As DNA, the CDR3 is TGCGCCAGCAGCTTGCAGACAGGTCCCACAGATACGCAGTATTTT.

V gene TRBV9 combines with J gene TRBJ2-1; 11 bases are shared with TRBD2. V shed 2 bases and J 4 bases; nucleotides not matched to a gene: 8. CDR3 length equals 17 residues. Germline V gene data show CDR1 as SGDLS and CDR2 as YYNGEE. CDR3 nucleotides: TGTGCCAGCAGCGTCTCCGGGACTAGCGGACTATACAATGAGCAGTTCTTC. Translation gives CASSVSGTSGLYNEQFF.

The chain uses TRBV6-1 and TRBJ1-5, with 10 bases fitting TRBD1. CDR3 length equals 15 residues. CDR1 is MNHNS, CDR2 SASEGT, per germline. V shed 5 bases and J 4 bases; nucleotides not matched to a gene: 5. This CDR3 reads CASSMRQGANQPQHF. The DNA for the CDR3 is TGTGCCAGCAGTATGCGACAGGGGGCAAATCAGCCCCAGCATTTT.

The chain uses TRBV6-5 and TRBJ1-2; a possible D gene is TRBD1 (6 bases). Germline V lookup: CDR1 MNHEY, CDR2 SVGAGI. This CDR3 is 14 amino acids long. V was cut by 6 bases and J by 4 bases, with 15 bases left in between. The CDR3 protein is CASRTPGASYGYTF. In DNA, the CDR3 is TGTGCCAGCAGAACGCCGGGGGCGTCCTATGGCTACACCTTC.

The DNA of the CDR3 is TGTGCCATCTGGAATGGGCAGGGCCATGGCTACACCTTC. Translation: CAIWNGQGHGYTF. The rearrangement joins TRBV6-6 to TRBJ1-2, with a weak D call TRBD1 (5 bases). This CDR3 has 13 residues. Germline assignment: CDR1 MNHNY and CDR2 SVGAGI (reference sequence). The V and J ends lost 10 bases and 6 bases respectively, with 18 bases between them.

This chain connects TRBV25-1 to TRBJ1-1; maybe TRBD1 (6 bases). CDR1 and CDR2 (germline): MGHDK, SYGVNS. The V end was cut by 4 bases, the J end by 0 bases, with 12 bases between. The CDR3 has 15 amino acids. The DNA for the CDR3 is TGTGCCAGCAGTGGAGGGGGGTTATTGAACACTGAAGCTTTCTTT. Amino acid sequence: CASSGGGLLNTEAFF.

The chain joins TRBV19 to TRBJ1-6, with D possibly being TRBD1 (5 bases). The ends were cut back, 10 bases at V and 6 bases at J, with 13 bases in the middle. Germline lookup yields CDR1 LNHDA and CDR2 SQIVND (reference sequence). The CDR3 loop spans 13 amino acids. The CDR3 is CATLRQSNSPLHF. The CDR3 DNA follows: TGTGCCACTTTGAGACAGAGTAATTCACCCCTCCACTTT.

The J gene is TRBJ2-5, the V gene TRBV4-2; D might be TRBD2 (6 bases). The CDR3 totals 16 residues. CDR1 and CDR2 from the germline V gene are LGHNA and YNFKEQ. The V end was cut by 0 bases, the J end by 3 bases, with 14 bases between. In nucleotides, the CDR3 is TGTGCCAGCAGCCAAGAGACGGGCGCGGGGAAAGAGACCCAGTACTTC. Translated, it gives CASSQETGAGKETQYF.

The chain combines TRBV30 with TRBJ2-7; D assignment may be TRBD1 or TRBD2 (5 bases each). Germline V gene data show CDR1 as GTSNPN and CDR2 as SVGIG (reference sequence). Trimming removed 2 bases at V and 6 bases at J, with 8 bases between. CDR3 length: 11 amino acids. CDR3 in DNA: TGTGCCTGGAGTAGGGACCGCGAGCAGTACTTC. Amino acid sequence: CAWSRDREQYF.

J is TRBJ1-4 and V is TRBV7-2; a possible D gene is TRBD1 (6 bases). V was trimmed by 6 bases and J by 0 bases, leaving 20 bases between them. The CDR3 length is 18 residues. Germline V gives CDR1 SGHTA, CDR2 FQGNSA. The CDR3 here is CASSSNHRDLTTNEKLFF. The CDR3 bases are TGTGCCAGCAGTTCGAACCACAGGGATTTAACAACTAATGAAAAACTGTTTTTT.

About this clone itself: The same CDR3 also results from other DNA sequences found in this sample. The rearrangement links TRBV28 to TRBJ1-2, with D unclear. Deletions cut 5 bases from V and 2 bases from J, with 9 bases between. The CDR3 length is 13 residues. CDR1 and CDR2 (germline): MDHEN, SYDVKM. The CDR3 protein is CASSLGINYGYTF. CDR3 DNA sequence: TGTGCCAGCAGTCTTGGGATAAACTATGGCTACACCTTC.

This chain joins TRBV6-5 and TRBJ1-5; 11 nucleotides line up with TRBD1. The V segment lost 5 bases and the J segment 5 bases; nucleotides outside the gene matches: 2. Per the germline V gene, CDR1 is MNHEY and CDR2 is SVGAGI. CDR3 size: 14 residues. The CDR3 nucleotides are TGTGCCAGCAGTGCGGACAGGGGGCATCAGCCCCAGCATTTT. Protein: CASSADRGHQPQHF.

This chain joins TRBV11-1 and TRBJ2-7, with 8 bases fitting TRBD2. Germline CDR1 SGHAT, CDR2 FQDESV (reference sequence). The CDR3 sequence is 15 residues long. The V segment lost 0 bases and the J segment 3 bases; nucleotides outside the gene matches: 4. CDR3 bases: TGTGCCAGCAGCTTAGCGGGACTAGGGGTCTACGAGCAGTACTTC. Protein: CASSLAGLGVYEQYF.

V usage is TRBV2 and J usage is TRBJ1-1; TRBD1 matches 8 bases. The CDR3 is made up of 14 amino acids. Germline values: CDR1 SNHLY, CDR2 FYNNEI. Trimming took 6 bases from V and 7 from J; bases not matched to a gene: 10. CDR3 region: CASREDRVLGEAFF. For the CDR3, the DNA is TGTGCCAGCAGAGAGGACAGGGTCTTGGGTGAAGCTTTCTTT.

As concerns this clone: The same CDR3 is also encoded by other DNA sequences in this sample. The chain uses TRBV2 and TRBJ2-1; 16 nucleotides align to TRBD2. From germline, CDR1 is SNHLY and CDR2 FYNNEI. This CDR3 region has 15 residues. After removal of 3 bases from V and 7 bases from J, the junction contained 0 bases not matched to a gene. The CDR3 region has the DNA TGTGCCAGCAGTGAGGGACTAGCGGGGGGGAATGAGCAGTTCTTC. Translation: CASSEGLAGGNEQFF.

The chain couples TRBV2 to TRBJ1-3; TRBD1 is a possible D gene (5 bases). This CDR3 comprises 17 residues. V was trimmed by 4 bases and J by 2 bases, leaving 18 bases between them. The germline gives CDR1 SNHLY, CDR2 FYNNEI. The CDR3 DNA is TGTGCCAGCAGTGGGGTATGGGGCATTTCCCCTGGAAACACCATATATTTT. Translating gives CASSGVWGISPGNTIYF.

This clone was counted between two and nine times. CDR3 sequence: CASSPRTDEAFF. CDR3 DNA sequence: TGTGCCAGCTCACCGCGGACGGACGAAGCTTTCTTT. The chain joins TRBV18 to TRBJ1-1, with no clear D. V was cut by 3 bases and J by 8 bases, with 10 bases left in between. Germline V gives CDR1 KGHSH, CDR2 LQKENI. This CDR3 has 12 residues.

The J gene is TRBJ2-2, the V gene TRBV6-5; a possible D gene is TRBD2 (6 bases). The CDR3 is 15 amino acids. With 5 bases removed from V and 6 bases from J, the gap between germline ends came to 16 bases. Germline V gene sequence: CDR1 MNHEY, CDR2 SVGAGI. CDR3 region: CASSRESVVPGELFF. CDR3 nucleotide sequence: TGTGCCAGCAGTCGGGAGAGCGTAGTTCCCGGGGAGCTGTTTTTT.

This clone was counted once. V usage is TRBV18 and J usage is TRBJ1-3, with a possible D match to TRBD1 (6 bases). V was shortened by 0 bases and J by 6 bases, with 9 bases between the two germline ends. CDR1 and CDR2 from the germline V gene are KGHSH and LQKENI. CDR3 size: 14 residues. CDR3 sequence reads: CASSPPDRLNTIYF. CDR3 bases: TGTGCCAGCTCACCACCGGACAGATTAAACACCATATATTTT.

This clone was seen just once. This chain uses TRBV30 with TRBJ2-7, with a tentative D call TRBD2 (5 bases). Germline CDR1 reads GTSNPN; CDR2 reads SVGIG (reference sequence). The germline V and J ends were trimmed by 0 bases and 12 bases, with 15 bases remaining between them. The CDR3 loop spans 12 amino acids. CDR3 nucleotides: TGTGCCTGGAGTGTAGGCCCCCTGGAGGCGTACTTC. It translates to CAWSVGPLEAYF.

V usage is TRBV15 and J usage is TRBJ1-6; tentative D call: TRBD1 (6 bases). The CDR3 has 16 amino acids. The germline gives CDR1 LNHNV, CDR2 YYDKDF (reference sequence). Trimming removed 0 bases at V and 6 bases at J, with 12 bases between. Here the CDR3 reads CATSRDMRGANSPLHF. The CDR3 DNA reads TGTGCCACCAGCAGAGATATGAGGGGGGCTAATTCACCCCTCCACTTT.

This chain links TRBV27 with TRBJ2-3; 12 bases match TRBD2. V shed 5 bases and J 5 bases; nucleotides not matched to a gene: 20. The germline CDR1 and CDR2 sequences are MNHEY and SMNVEV (reference sequence). The CDR3 runs 20 residues. DNA of the CDR3: TGTGCCAGCAGTCCCCTTCGGACTAGCGGGGCTCTAGTAAAAAGAGATACGCAGTATTTT. It is translated as CASSPLRTSGALVKRDTQYF.

The chain employs TRBV2 and TRBJ1-2; D gene ambiguous. The CDR3 consists of 11 residues. With 6 bases removed from V and 7 bases from J, the gap between germline ends came to 9 bases. Germline CDR1 is SNHLY and CDR2 is FYNNEI. The chain's CDR3 is CASSELGGYTF. The DNA for the CDR3 is TGTGCCAGCAGCGAACTGGGTGGCTACACCTTC.

The gene calls are TRBV5-4 and TRBJ2-1, with 12 nucleotides matching TRBD2. Germline loops: CDR1 SGHNT, CDR2 YYREEE (reference sequence). Trimming took 2 bases from V and 7 from J; bases not matched to a gene: 4. This CDR3 has 15 residues. The DNA for the CDR3 is TGTGCCAGCAGCTTCCTGACTAGCGGGAGTAATGAGCAGTTCTTC. The encoded protein is CASSFLTSGSNEQFF. Together with reference TRBV5-4 and TRBJ2-1, the CDR3 gives the full variable domain: ETGVTQSPTHLIKTRGQQVTLRCSSQSGHNTVSWYQQALGQGPQFIFQYYREEENGRGNFPPRFSGLQFPNYSSELNVNALELDDSALYLCASSFLTSGSNEQFFGPGTRLTVL.

This clone was recorded only once. Other DNA sequences within the sample encode an identical CDR3. V is TRBV7-2 and J is TRBJ2-7; 11 nucleotides align to TRBD2. CDR3 length equals 15 residues. With V trimmed by 3 bases and J by 3 bases, 4 bases remained unmatched. From germline, CDR1 is SGHTA and CDR2 FQGNSA. The CDR3 nucleotides are TGTGCCAGCAGCTTGGGGACTAGCGGCGGCTACGAGCAGTACTTC. It specifies CASSLGTSGGYEQYF.

CDR3: CASSLVTESAEAFF. The DNA for the CDR3 is TGTGCCAGCAGCTTAGTCACAGAGTCCGCTGAAGCTTTCTTT. The gene calls are TRBV7-9 and TRBJ1-1; no clear D gene. The V and J ends lost 1 base and 6 bases respectively, with 12 bases between them. The CDR3 is 14 amino acids. Germline lookup yields CDR1 SEHNR and CDR2 FQNEAQ (reference sequence).

V and J are TRBV7-2 and TRBJ1-5; perhaps TRBD1 as D (5 bases). Germline CDR1 SGHTA, CDR2 FQGNSA. V lost 2 bases to trimming and J lost 1 base, with 9 bases between them. The CDR3 extends over 15 amino acids. The CDR3 is CASSLSRQSNQPQHF. The CDR3 DNA is TGTGCCAGCAGCTTATCCCGACAGAGCAATCAGCCCCAGCATTTT.

The chain carries TRBV11-2 and TRBJ2-2; D is perhaps TRBD1 or TRBD2 (6 bases each). In germline, CDR1 is SGHAT, CDR2 FQNNGV. This CDR3 is built from 15 residues. V was shortened by 10 bases and J by 6 bases, with 21 bases between the two germline ends. CDR3 sequence (DNA): TGTGCCACCTCGACTGGGGGGCCTAAGTCCGGGGAGCTGTTTTTT. It codes for CATSTGGPKSGELFF.